This entry describes one T cell receptor (beta chain). The data belong to a study of blood T cell repertoires in COVID-19. Across the whole study: From T cells, B-cell-depleted T cells, or PBMCs came the material, which was cDNA or gDNA.

Trimming stripped 6 bases from V and 0 bases from J, with 17 bases between. The CDR3 contains 16 residues. Germline assignment: CDR1 MDHEN and CDR2 SYDVKM. Here immunoSEQ multiplex PCR was the method, and the copy in TCRdb shows in-frame clones only, minus some. The sample yields fewer than 200,000 clones, 80% to 90% seen once. This receptor was taken from a man between 65 and 80 years old with active or convalescent COVID-19. The genes are TRBV28 and TRBJ1-1, with D maybe TRBD1 (5 bases). The sequenced sample consisted of peripheral blood. The CDR3 DNA reads TGTGCCAGCAGGAACGAAAGGGGCCGAGTGAACACTGAAGCTTTCTTT. Protein sequence: CASRNERGRVNTEAFF. Supplemented by reference TRBV28 and TRBJ1-1, the full variable domain reads DVKVTQSSRYLVKRTGEKVFLECVQDMDHENMFWYRQDPGLGLRLIYFSYDVKMKEKGDIPEGYSVSREKKERFSLILESASTNQTSMYLCASRNERGRVNTEAFFGQGTRLTVV.